The rows below give T cell receptor beta chains drawn from one sample of a study of T cells expressing NK-cell markers. TCRdb reprocessed the 5' RACE reads, keeping one entry per CDR3 protein, no DNA. The sample table includes a few hundred thousand distinct CDR3 sequences. The sample was blood T cells: a sorted CD56 or NKG2C T cell subset, CD4+ or CD8+ T cells, or bulk PBMC T cells (not recorded which). Receptors were obtained from a man between 18 and 35 years old in good health. CDR3s include the opening cysteine and the closing phenylalanine or tryptophan.

TRBJ2-1 TRBV11-2 CASSLTIGSNEQFF
TRBJ2-1 TRBV7-8 CASSDSGGRAYNEQFF
TRBJ2-3 TRBV5-4 CASSGDRYTDTQYF
TRBJ2-3 TRBV20-1 CSADSRLISTDTQYF
TRBJ2-1 TRBV9 CASSVDRGDEQFF
TRBJ2-5 TRBV9 CASSASSNRAGETQYF
TRBJ2-1 TRBV4-2 CASSQEGTWAASYNEQFF
TRBJ2-1 TRBV2 CASSESLSSYNEQFF
TRBJ2-1 TRBV15 CATSRNSLGQGSYNEQFF
TRBJ1-5 TRBV12-3/TRBV12-4 CASSSRQGHSNQPQHF
TRBJ2-3 TRBV3-1 CASSQSYIAGGDTDTQYF
TRBJ2-5 TRBV12-3/TRBV12-4 CASSPLAGHETQYF
TRBJ2-7 TRBV27 CASSSSVTGLSYEQYF
TRBJ1-5 TRBV4-3 CASGQGGGNQPQHF
TRBJ2-5 TRBV15 CATSRDATMRGKSF
TRBJ2-1 TRBV7-9 CASSPSLAGETSYNEQFF
TRBJ2-1 TRBV7-9 CASSSPPLDSNEQFF
TRBJ2-3 TRBV12-3/TRBV12-4 CASKPGQTLAQYF
TRBJ2-7 TRBV6-1 CASSLKHIGDRTYEQYF
TRBJ2-3 TRBV10-2 CASRSGTGTTDTQYF
TRBJ2-1 TRBV2 CASSERTGAGNEQFF
TRBJ2-2 TRBV5-1 CASSLAWTSGRSGELFF
TRBJ1-5 TRBV29-1 CSVVVSGKNQPQHF
TRBJ2-1 TRBV21-1 CASSKERGEQFF
TRBJ2-3 TRBV24-1 CATGTRVLGSTDTQYF
TRBJ1-1 TRBV7-9 CASSPDGYTYTEAFF
TRBJ2-1 TRBV6-5 CASSYSLPGGLNEQFF
TRBJ2-1 TRBV12-3/TRBV12-4 CASISGSAQFF
TRBJ2-1 TRBV6-5 CASSFPGQGAYEQFF
TRBJ1-2 TRBV18 CASSLRQRGDYGYTF
TRBJ1-1 TRBV20-1 CSAKTLGGPNTEAFF
TRBJ1-5 TRBV6-1 CASRRTSSGSNQPQHF
TRBJ1-5 TRBV5-5 CASSSRGGVNQPQHF
TRBJ2-3 TRBV20-1 CSATGTDTQYF
TRBJ2-5 TRBV3-1 CASSTVLRIEETQYF
TRBJ2-3 TRBV5-5 CASSLGDYVADTQYF
TRBJ2-5 TRBV5-1 CASSFGSRTWQETQYF
TRBJ2-7 TRBV7-2 CASSQFSRGGYEQYF
TRBJ2-1 TRBV6-2/TRBV6-3 CASTPREMTSGGYNEQFF
TRBJ1-6 TRBV9 CASSITGGPNSPLHF
TRBJ1-1 TRBV4-1 CASSQAGIMNTEAFF
TRBJ2-3 TRBV19 CASSTAGGLTDTQYF
TRBJ2-1 TRBV12-3/TRBV12-4 CASSFPGDLRQFF
TRBJ2-5 TRBV29-1 CSAPGTVPPGTQYF
TRBJ2-2 TRBV10-3 CAINHEYTGELFF
TRBJ2-2 TRBV12-3/TRBV12-4 CASSPQGAGELFF
TRBJ2-1 TRBV5-1 CASSLVTGDDNEQFF